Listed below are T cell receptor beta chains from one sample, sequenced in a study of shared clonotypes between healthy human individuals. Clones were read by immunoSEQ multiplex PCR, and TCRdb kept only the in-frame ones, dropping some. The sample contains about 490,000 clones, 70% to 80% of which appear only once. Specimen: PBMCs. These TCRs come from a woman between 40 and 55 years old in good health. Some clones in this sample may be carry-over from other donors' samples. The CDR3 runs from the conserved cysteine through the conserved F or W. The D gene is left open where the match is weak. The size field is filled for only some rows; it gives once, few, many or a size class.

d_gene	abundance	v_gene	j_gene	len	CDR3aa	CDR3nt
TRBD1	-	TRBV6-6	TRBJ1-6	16	CASSSWTGDYNSPLHF	TGTGCCAGCAGTTCCTGGACAGGAGACTATAATTCACCCCTCCACTTT
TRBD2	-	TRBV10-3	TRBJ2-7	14	CAISGTSGAFEQYF	TGTGCCATCAGCGGGACTAGCGGGGCCTTCGAGCAGTACTTC
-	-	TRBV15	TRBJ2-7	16	CATSRDTGAGFREQYF	TGTGCCACCAGCAGAGATACTGGCGCGGGATTTCGGGAGCAGTACTTC
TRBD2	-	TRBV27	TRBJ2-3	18	CASSFNHPGGRLTDTQYF	TGTGCCAGCAGTTTCAACCACCCGGGAGGACGTCTCACAGATACGCAGTATTTT
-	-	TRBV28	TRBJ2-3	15	CASSPRVRSTDTQYF	TGTGCCAGCAGCCCCAGGGTACGAAGCACAGATACGCAGTATTTT
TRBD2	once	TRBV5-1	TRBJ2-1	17	CASSPGGLAASYNEQFF	TGCGCCAGCAGCCCGGGGGGACTAGCGGCCTCCTACAATGAGCAGTTCTTC
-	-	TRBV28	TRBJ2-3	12	CASSQASDTQYF	TGTGCCAGCAGCCAAGCTTCAGATACGCAGTATTTT
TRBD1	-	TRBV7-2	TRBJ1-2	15	CASSLRRDRGHGYTF	TGTGCCAGCAGCTTGAGACGGGACAGGGGGCATGGCTACACCTTC
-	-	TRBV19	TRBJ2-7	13	CASSIQPAYEQYF	TGTGCCAGTAGTATACAGCCAGCCTACGAGCAGTACTTC
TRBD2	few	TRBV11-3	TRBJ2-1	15	CASSLVAGGDNEQFF	TGTGCCAGCAGCTTAGTAGCGGGAGGTGATAATGAGCAGTTCTTC
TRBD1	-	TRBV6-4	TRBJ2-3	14	CASRRDRGQDTQYF	TGTGCCAGCCGCCGGGACAGGGGGCAAGATACGCAGTATTTT
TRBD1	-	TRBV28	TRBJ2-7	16	CASRGPAGQGINEQYF	TGTGCCAGCAGAGGTCCCGCGGGACAGGGTATCAACGAGCAGTACTTC
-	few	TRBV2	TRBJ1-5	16	CASSRGVANNNQPQHF	TGTGCCAGCAGCCGAGGAGTAGCGAACAACAATCAGCCCCAGCATTTT
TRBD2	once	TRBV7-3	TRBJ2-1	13	CATGLARNNEQFF	TGTGCCACGGGACTAGCGCGGAACAATGAGCAGTTCTTC
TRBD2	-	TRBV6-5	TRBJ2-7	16	CASSYSASGPTYEQYF	TGTGCCAGCAGTTACTCGGCTAGCGGGCCGACCTACGAGCAGTACTTC
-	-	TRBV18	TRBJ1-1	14	CASSPPVGRTEAFF	TGTGCCAGCTCACCACCGGTGGGCCGCACTGAAGCTTTCTTT
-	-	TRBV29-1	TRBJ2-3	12	CSVGSLADTQYF	TGCAGCGTCGGCTCTTTAGCAGATACGCAGTATTTT
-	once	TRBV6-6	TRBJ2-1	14	CASSSAERALRQFF	TGTGCCAGCAGTTCTGCTGAGCGGGCACTTAGGCAGTTCTTC
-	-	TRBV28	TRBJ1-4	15	CASSPAPTLNEKLFF	TGTGCCAGCAGCCCTGCACCGACCCTTAATGAAAAACTGTTTTTT
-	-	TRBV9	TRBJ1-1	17	CASSLLPGHSMNTEAFF	TGTGCCAGCAGCCTTTTACCGGGACACTCTATGAACACTGAAGCTTTCTTT
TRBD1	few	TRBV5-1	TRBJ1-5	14	CASSQGQVGQPQHF	TGCGCCAGCAGCCAAGGACAGGTCGGTCAGCCCCAGCATTTT
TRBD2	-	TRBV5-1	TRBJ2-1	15	CASSPGTRAYNEQFF	TGCGCCAGCAGCCCCGGGACTAGGGCGTACAATGAGCAGTTCTTC
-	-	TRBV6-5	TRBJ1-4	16	CASSYDSRSGNEKLFF	TGTGCCAGCAGTTACGACTCCAGGAGTGGGAATGAAAAACTGTTTTTT
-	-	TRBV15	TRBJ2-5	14	CATSRDLPQETQYF	TGTGCCACCAGCAGAGATCTCCCTCAAGAGACCCAGTACTTC
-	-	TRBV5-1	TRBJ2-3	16	CASSGDSDLKADTQYF	TGCGCCAGCAGCGGGGACTCGGACTTAAAGGCAGATACGCAGTATTTT
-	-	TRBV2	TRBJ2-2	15	CASKSTGTNTGELFF	TGTGCCAGTAAATCGACAGGAACGAACACCGGGGAGCTGTTTTTT
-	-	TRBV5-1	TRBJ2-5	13	CASTTGPGETQYF	TGCGCCAGCACGACAGGTCCTGGGGAGACCCAGTACTTC
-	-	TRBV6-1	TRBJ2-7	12	CASSEMLGVQYF	TGTGCCAGCAGTGAAATGTTGGGGGTGCAGTACTTC
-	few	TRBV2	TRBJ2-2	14	CASSPGQLTGELFF	TGTGCCAGCAGTCCCGGACAGCTCACCGGGGAGCTGTTTTTT
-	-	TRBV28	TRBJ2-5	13	CASSSPYQETQYF	TGTGCCAGCAGTTCCCCGTACCAAGAGACCCAGTACTTC
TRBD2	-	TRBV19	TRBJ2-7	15	CASSGGGELVHEQYF	TGTGCCAGTAGCGGCGGGGGGGAGCTTGTCCACGAGCAGTACTTC
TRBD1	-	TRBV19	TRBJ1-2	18	CASSSPRGQGASGYGYTF	TGTGCCAGTAGTTCCCCGCGTGGACAGGGGGCGTCTGGCTATGGCTACACCTTC
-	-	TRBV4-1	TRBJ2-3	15	CASSRGRGYTDTQYF	TGCGCCAGCAGCAGGGGGCGGGGGTACACAGATACGCAGTATTTT
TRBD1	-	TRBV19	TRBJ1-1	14	CASSTGQGHTEAFF	TGTGCCAGTAGTACCGGACAGGGGCACACTGAAGCTTTCTTT
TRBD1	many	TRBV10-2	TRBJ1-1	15	CASRDRSTMNTEAFF	TGCGCCAGCAGGGACAGGAGCACTATGAACACTGAAGCTTTCTTT
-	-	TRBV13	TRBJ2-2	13	CASRWEDTGELFF	TGTGCCAGCAGATGGGAGGACACCGGGGAGCTGTTTTTT
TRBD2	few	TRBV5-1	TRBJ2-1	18	CASSLGPLGRGRDNEQFF	TGCGCCAGCAGTTTGGGGCCGTTAGGTCGCGGGAGGGACAATGAGCAGTTCTTC
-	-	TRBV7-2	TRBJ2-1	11	CASSPGTFPFF	TGTGCCAGCAGCCCCGGGACATTCCCATTCTTC
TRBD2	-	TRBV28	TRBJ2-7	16	CASRDAGLAGGYEQYF	TGTGCCAGCAGAGACGCGGGACTAGCGGGTGGGTACGAGCAGTACTTC
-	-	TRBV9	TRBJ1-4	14	CASSPRGDNEKLFF	TGTGCCAGCAGCCCTAGGGGGGATAATGAAAAACTGTTTTTT
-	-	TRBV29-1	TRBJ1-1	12	CSVDIWNTEAFF	TGCAGCGTTGACATCTGGAACACTGAGGCTTTCTTT
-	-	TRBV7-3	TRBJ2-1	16	CASSLAPTTSFAEQFF	TGTGCCAGCAGCTTAGCCCCGACTACTAGTTTTGCTGAGCAGTTCTTC
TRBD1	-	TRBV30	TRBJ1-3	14	CAWRGTGLGNTIYF	TGTGCCTGGAGGGGGACAGGGCTGGGAAACACCATATATTTT
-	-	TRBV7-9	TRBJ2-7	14	CASSLGGGSYEQYF	TGTGCCAGCAGCTTAGGTGGCGGATCCTACGAGCAGTACTTC
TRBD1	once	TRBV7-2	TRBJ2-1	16	CASSHSGTGGYNEQFF	TGTGCCAGCAGCCACTCCGGGACAGGGGGCTACAATGAGCAGTTCTTC
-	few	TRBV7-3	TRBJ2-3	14	CASSLQGGTDTQYF	TGTGCCAGCAGCTTACAGGGAGGCACAGATACGCAGTATTTT
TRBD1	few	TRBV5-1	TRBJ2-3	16	CASRTTGGASTDTQYF	TGCGCCAGCAGAACGACAGGGGGCGCCAGCACAGATACGCAGTATTTT
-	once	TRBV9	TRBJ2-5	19	CASSPGPRTTGSLTETQYF	TGTGCCAGCAGCCCCGGACCTCGGACTACGGGGTCTTTAACGGAGACCCAGTACTTC
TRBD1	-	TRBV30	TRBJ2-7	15	CAWSAKQGFSYEQYF	TGTGCCTGGAGTGCCAAACAGGGGTTTTCCTACGAGCAGTACTTC
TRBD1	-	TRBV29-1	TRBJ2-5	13	CSVSPQGAETQYF	TGCAGCGTTAGCCCACAGGGGGCGGAGACCCAGTACTTC
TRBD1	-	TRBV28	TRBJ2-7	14	CASSPPTGGAEQYF	TGTGCCAGCAGTCCCCCAACAGGGGGCGCGGAGCAGTACTTC
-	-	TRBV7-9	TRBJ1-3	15	CASSLGADPGNTIYF	TGTGCCAGCAGCTTAGGGGCGGACCCTGGAAACACCATATATTTT
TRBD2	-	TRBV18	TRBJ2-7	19	CASSLNGLAGVPGSYEQYF	TGTGCCAGCTCACTCAACGGACTAGCGGGAGTCCCTGGCTCCTACGAGCAGTACTTC
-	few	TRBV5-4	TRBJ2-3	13	CASSLGGTDTQYF	TGTGCCAGCAGCTTGGGGGGGACAGATACGCAGTATTTT